A single sample gave rise to the 27 T cell receptor beta chains below, sequenced in a study of spatial heterogeneity in lung cancer. Time point indicated: blood at routine non-recurrence follow-up after resection. From the 5' RACE reads, TCRdb called clonotypes with MiXCR, one entry per CDR3 protein. The repertoire holds 25,000 to 35,000 distinct CDR3 sequences, with less than 11% as singletons. Sequenced here: PBMCs, sampled at follow-up. The receptors come from a female donor with early-stage non-small cell lung cancer.

The chain has TRBV5-1 and TRBJ2-3; D is perhaps TRBD2 (6 bases). The CDR3 has 16 residues. V lost 0 bases and J lost 4, with 15 bases in between. The germline CDR1 and CDR2 sequences are SGHRS and YFSETQ. The CDR3 region is CASSLERGGAPDTQYF. CDR3 nucleotide sequence: TGCGCCAGCAGCTTGGAGCGAGGAGGGGCCCCAGATACGCAGTATTTT.

This clonotype has only a few counts. The chain recombines TRBV6-5 with TRBJ2-3; D may be TRBD1 or TRBD2 (5 bases each). Trimming cost V 4 bases and J 2 bases, with 13 bases left between them. This CDR3 spans 15 amino acids. The germline V gene encodes CDR1 MNHEY and CDR2 SVGAGI. The DNA of the CDR3 is TGTGCCAGCAGTTCCACCGGGACCTACACAGATACGCAGTATTTT. Protein: CASSSTGTYTDTQYF.

In this sample, this clonotype turned up many times. The chain couples TRBV29-1 to TRBJ2-5, with D unresolved. V was clipped by 4 bases and J by 4 bases, with 13 bases between them. Germline V gene lookup returns CDR1 SQVTM and CDR2 ANQGSEA. This CDR3 is 13 amino acids long. CDR3 in DNA: TGCAGCGTTGGTTTCGGGTTAGTAGAGACCCAGTACTTC. This gives the protein CSVGFGLVETQYF.

J is TRBJ2-6 and V is TRBV28, with unresolved D. The CDR3 loop spans 15 amino acids. From germline, CDR1 is MDHEN and CDR2 SYDVKM. The V and J ends lost 6 bases and 0 bases respectively, with 9 bases between them. Written as DNA, the CDR3 is TGTGCCAGCAGGAGCAGTTCCTCTGGGGCCAACGTCCTGACTTTC. Translated, it gives CASRSSSSGANVLTF.

This clonotype turned up a few times. The rearrangement links TRBV27 to TRBJ2-7, with TRBD1 matching over 9 bases. Per the germline V gene, CDR1 is MNHEY and CDR2 is SMNVEV (reference sequence). CDR3 length: 17 residues. J was trimmed by 3 bases and V by 2 bases; bases with no gene match: 11. CDR3 residues: CASSLGDTGGGHYEQYF. In DNA, the CDR3 is TGTGCCAGCAGTTTAGGGGATACAGGGGGCGGTCACTACGAGCAGTACTTC.

This chain connects TRBV29-1 to TRBJ1-4, with TRBD1 as a possible D gene (5 bases). This CDR3 is built from 12 residues. Germline V gene lookup returns CDR1 SQVTM and CDR2 ANQGSEA. Between the trimmed V and J ends, which lost 4 bases and 2 bases, there was a span of 5 bases. The CDR3: CSVGGTNEKLFF. CDR3 DNA sequence: TGCAGCGTTGGGGGGACTAATGAAAAACTGTTTTTT. The complete variable domain, with remaining parts taken from reference TRBV29-1 and TRBJ1-4, reads SAVISQKPSRDICQRGTSLTIQCQVDSQVTMMFWYRQQPGQSLTLIATANQGSEATYESGFVIDKFPISRPNLTFSTLTVSNMSPEDSSIYLCSVGGTNEKLFFGSGTQLSVL.

In this sample, this clonotype turned up a few times. The genes are TRBV7-2 and TRBJ1-1; 9 bases are a match to TRBD1. The CDR3 has 14 residues. Germline CDR1 SGHTA, CDR2 FQGNSA. Trimming took 8 bases from V and 5 from J; bases not matched to a gene: 9. CDR3 residues: CASFEQGARTEAFF. CDR3 sequence (DNA): TGTGCCAGCTTCGAACAGGGGGCGCGAACTGAAGCTTTCTTT.

This clonotype was counted only a few times. The chain has TRBV28 and TRBJ1-1; no reliable D call. Germline CDR1 is MDHEN and CDR2 is SYDVKM. V was shortened by 2 bases and J by 5 bases, with 15 bases between the two germline ends. The CDR3 is 15 residues long. CDR3: CASSLGHRIGTEAFF. CDR3 DNA: TGTGCCAGCAGTTTAGGTCATCGGATCGGGACTGAAGCTTTCTTT.

There are many counts of this clonotype. This chain connects TRBV28 to TRBJ1-2; D remains unclear. V shed 8 bases and J shed 7 bases, with 14 bases lying between them. The CDR3 consists of 12 residues. The germline CDR1 and CDR2 sequences are MDHEN and SYDVKM. This CDR3 reads CASSVGGGGYTF. CDR3 DNA: TGTGCCAGCTCGGTCGGAGGTGGTGGCTACACCTTC.

In this sample, this clonotype turned up many times. This sequence joins TRBV29-1 and TRBJ1-2; D ambiguous. The CDR3 is 16 residues long. Trimming pared 7 bases from V and 2 bases from J, leaving 23 bases between. Looked up from germline, CDR1 is SQVTM and CDR2 is ANQGSEA. CDR3 in DNA: TGCAGCGCGGGGAATCCTATCGGGCTTTCAAACTATGGCTACACCTTC. Translation gives CSAGNPIGLSNYGYTF.

This clonotype was seen at least ten times. The chain uses TRBV21-1 and TRBJ1-2. TRBV21-1 is marked as a pseudogene. CDR3 length: 17 residues. The CDR3 DNA sequence: TGTGCCAGCAGCCCCATGGACGGTCCCCCCGACAACTATGGCTACACCTTC. Residues: CASSPMDGPPDNYGYTF.

In this sample, this clonotype turned up many times. The chain joins TRBV27 to TRBJ2-1, with 10 bases that match TRBD2. The CDR3 spans 12 residues. Germline V lookup: CDR1 MNHEY, CDR2 SMNVEV (reference sequence). Germline trimming cut 5 bases from V and 8 bases from J; bases unmatched to any gene: 0. The CDR3 loop reads CASSGTSDEQFF. CDR3 nucleotide sequence: TGTGCCAGCAGTGGGACTAGCGATGAGCAGTTCTTC.

The chain carries TRBV2 and TRBJ2-7, with TRBD1 as a possible D gene (6 bases). The CDR3 runs to 12 residues. In germline, CDR1 is SNHLY, CDR2 FYNNEI. The V end was cut by 4 bases, the J end by 4 bases, with 8 bases between. This CDR3 is CASSVDRYEQYF. The DNA of the CDR3 is TGTGCCAGCAGTGTGGACAGATACGAGCAGTACTTC.

In this sample, this clonotype turned up many times. The rearrangement uses TRBV29-1 and TRBJ2-5; D perhaps matches TRBD2 (5 bases). CDR1 and CDR2 from the germline V gene are SQVTM and ANQGSEA. The CDR3 has 10 amino acids. V shed 7 bases and J shed 7 bases, with 10 bases lying between them. Here the CDR3 reads CSGWAGTQYF. The CDR3 nucleotides are TGCAGCGGCTGGGCGGGGACCCAGTACTTC.

In its sample, this clonotype is medium-sized. The chain is built from TRBV24-1 and TRBJ2-4, with TRBD2 matching over 10 bases. V was pared by 11 bases and J by 2 bases, with 5 bases of the junction left unmatched. The CDR3 has 14 amino acids. Germline loops: CDR1 KGHDR, CDR2 SFDVKD. This CDR3 reads CAKTSGPSKNIQYF. CDR3 coding DNA: TGTGCCAAGACTAGCGGGCCGTCCAAAAACATTCAGTACTTC.

This clonotype was picked up a small number of times. The V and J genes are TRBV6-2 or TRBV6-3 and TRBJ2-7; the D gene is possibly TRBD1 (5 bases). The V gene's germline CDR1 is MNHEY and CDR2 SVGEGT. This CDR3 has 14 amino acids. Deletions cut 5 bases from V and 3 bases from J, with 14 bases between. CDR3 region: CASSAPGRDYEQYF. The CDR3 nucleotides read TGTGCCAGCAGTGCCCCGGGCAGGGACTACGAGCAGTACTTC.

This clonotype appeared many times. The chain has TRBV6-5 and TRBJ2-7; D unclear. Germline loops: CDR1 MNHEY, CDR2 SVGAGI. The CDR3 is 13 amino acids. V dropped 0 bases and J dropped 1 base, with 4 bases sitting between them. DNA of the CDR3: TGTGCCAGCAGTTACTCGCAGTCCTACGAGCAGTACTTC. As protein: CASSYSQSYEQYF.

At least ten counts were recorded for this clonotype. V usage is TRBV7-8 and J usage is TRBJ1-1, with D uncertain. Germline loops: CDR1 SGHVS, CDR2 FQNEAQ. V was clipped by 5 bases and J by 1 base, with 8 bases between them. The CDR3 runs to 13 residues. The CDR3 spells CASSADSNTEAFF. The DNA of the CDR3 is TGTGCCAGCAGCGCGGACTCGAACACTGAAGCTTTCTTT.

There are a few counts of this clonotype. The V gene is TRBV24-1, the J gene TRBJ2-3, with TRBD2 matching 9 bases. Trimming took 3 bases from V and 0 from J; bases not matched to a gene: 3. The CDR3 length is 16 residues. Germline values: CDR1 KGHDR, CDR2 SFDVKD. CDR3 nucleotide sequence: TGTGCCACCAGTGATCCTAGCGGGATTAGCACAGATACGCAGTATTTT. Translated, it gives CATSDPSGISTDTQYF.

The rearrangement links TRBV7-9 to TRBJ2-1; D unclear. Germline CDR1 SEHNR, CDR2 FQNEAQ (reference sequence). CDR3 size: 12 residues. The V end was cut by 5 bases, the J end by 7 bases, with 9 bases between. In DNA form, the CDR3 reads TGTGCCAGCAGCCTAAATATGAATGAGCAGTTCTTC. This encodes CASSLNMNEQFF.

The chain has TRBV13 and TRBJ1-2; D unclear. The CDR3 has 14 amino acids. Per germline, CDR1 PRHDT and CDR2 FYEKMQ (reference sequence). With 6 bases removed from V and 8 bases from J, the gap between germline ends came to 19 bases. CDR3 nucleotides: TGTGCCAGCAGAGTTTGGGGATCCAGGTACGGCTACACCTTC. Translation gives CASRVWGSRYGYTF.

This clonotype has a count of ten or more. The chain combines TRBV30 with TRBJ1-5; TRBD1 matches at 11 bases. This CDR3 is 15 amino acids long. V was clipped by 1 base and J by 4 bases; unmatched bases: 3. The germline gives CDR1 GTSNPN, CDR2 SVGIG (reference sequence). The CDR3 nucleotides are TGTGCCTGGAGTGAAGGGACAGGGGGTAATCAGCCCCAGCATTTT. Protein product: CAWSEGTGGNQPQHF.

This clonotype occurred many times. V gene TRBV29-1 combines with J gene TRBJ2-7; TRBD2 might be the D (6 bases). CDR1 and CDR2 (germline): SQVTM, ANQGSEA. This CDR3 contains 12 residues. Deletions cut 6 bases from V and 3 bases from J, with 12 bases between. CDR3 in amino acids: CSVEDGGYEQYF. As DNA, the CDR3 is TGCAGCGTGGAGGACGGGGGCTACGAGCAGTACTTC.

V usage is TRBV7-3 and J usage is TRBJ2-3; possible D gene TRBD2, 6 bases. The V gene's germline CDR1 is SGHTA and CDR2 FQGTGA. The CDR3 covers 14 residues. V was clipped by 5 bases and J by 1 base, with 10 bases between them. In DNA, the CDR3 is TGTGCCAGCAGCAACGGAGGGGGCACAGATACGCAGTATTTT. Protein sequence: CASSNGGGTDTQYF.

This clonotype was seen a handful of times. The V call is TRBV5-1, the J call TRBJ1-1; D gene uncertain. This CDR3 spans 14 amino acids. V gave up 4 bases and J gave up 4 bases, with 14 bases separating them. The V gene's germline CDR1 is SGHRS and CDR2 YFSETQ. DNA of the CDR3: TGCGCCAGCAGCCCAAAACCGGGAGCCACTGAAGCTTTCTTT. Protein sequence: CASSPKPGATEAFF.

This clonotype was counted ten times or more. This rearrangement joins TRBV6-9 to TRBJ2-3, with a tentative D call TRBD2 (5 bases). Germline V gives CDR1 MNHGY, CDR2 SVAAGI. The CDR3 has 17 amino acids. Trimming pared 5 bases from V and 2 bases from J, leaving 20 bases between. The CDR3 DNA sequence: TGTGCCAGCAGTCCCCCCGGACTCGAGCCATCCACAGATACGCAGTATTTT. This translates into CASSPPGLEPSTDTQYF.

This clonotype showed up many times. The chain recombines TRBV16 with TRBJ2-1; TRBD2 might be the D (6 bases). In germline, CDR1 is KGHSY, CDR2 FQNENV. This CDR3 is 17 amino acids long. V lost 4 bases and J lost 1, with 17 bases in between. For the CDR3, the DNA is TGTGCCAGCAGCCCCCAAATGTGGGGGGAATCCTACAATGAGCAGTTCTTC. It yields the protein CASSPQMWGESYNEQFF.